These T cell receptor beta chains were read from a single sample in a study of T cells in Graves' hyperthyroidism and ophthalmopathy. TCRdb re-derived calls from the multiplex PCR reads in MiXCR, one entry per CDR3 protein. The table has about 640,000 distinct CDR3 sequences, about 20% seen once. The sequenced sample was blood. These receptors originate from a man younger than 40 with Graves' ophthalmopathy. Each CDR3 is given with its conserved first and last residue. The order of the fields is V gene, D gene, J gene, clone size, CDR3 DNA, CDR3 protein. A D gene is named only where the DNA matches it firmly. Size tells how often a clone was seen (once, few, many) or the class of an expanded clone, and some rows leave it out.

>TRBV28|-|TRBJ1-6|many
TGTGCCAGCAGGGTGGACAGCTTGGGATCACCCCTCCACTTT
CASRVDSLGSPLHF
>TRBV10-3|-|TRBJ2-7|many
TGTGCCATCAGTGAGTCGGGAGACGAGCAGTACTTC
CAISESGDEQYF
>TRBV5-1|-|TRBJ1-1|few
TGCGCCAGCAGCCCCTCAACCACCGGGACAGAAGCTTTCTTT
CASSPSTTGTEAFF
>TRBV2|-|TRBJ1-1|many
TGTGCCAGCAGTGAAGGGACATCTGAAGCTTTCTTT
CASSEGTSEAFF
>TRBV7-9|TRBD1|TRBJ1-1|-
TGTGCCAGCAGCACAGCGACAGGGCTGAACACTGAAGCTTTCTTT
CASSTATGLNTEAFF
>TRBV13|TRBD2|TRBJ2-3|few
TGTGCCAGCAGCTCCGGGACTAGAAAAGCAGATACGCAGTATTTT
CASSSGTRKADTQYF
>TRBV9|-|TRBJ2-3|-
TGTGCCAGCAGCGTCGGGACTTGGGCAGATACGCAGTATTTT
CASSVGTWADTQYF
>TRBV20-1|-|TRBJ2-1|few
TGCAGTGCTCCGACCGAGCGGGCGTACAATGAGCAGTTCTTC
CSAPTERAYNEQFF
>TRBV6-7|-|TRBJ2-1|many
TGTGCCAGCAGTTATCGACCAGGGAACTACAATGAGCAGTTCTTC
CASSYRPGNYNEQFF
>TRBV20-1|TRBD1|TRBJ1-1|few
TGCAGTGCTACCCTGTCGACAGGGAGTACTGAAGCTTTCTTT
CSATLSTGSTEAFF
>TRBV28|TRBD2|TRBJ2-3|many
TGTGCCAGCAGTTTCCGGCGGGAGCTGTTGGATACGCAGTATTTT
CASSFRRELLDTQYF
>TRBV11-2|-|TRBJ2-7|-
TGTGCCAGCAGCTTAGATCTAGTCGCGTACGAGCAGTACTTC
CASSLDLVAYEQYF
>TRBV12-3/TRBV12-4|TRBD1|TRBJ1-1|many
TGTGCCAGCAGGCAGGGGGCCACTGAAGCTTTCTTT
CASRQGATEAFF
>TRBV25-1|-|TRBJ1-2|-
TGTGCCAGCAGTGAAGGCGGGGTGGACTATGGCTACACCTTC
CASSEGGVDYGYTF
>TRBV29-1|TRBD2|TRBJ2-1|-
TGCAGCGGATCTCGGGAGGCCTACAATGAGCAGTTCTTC
CSGSREAYNEQFF
>TRBV6-2/TRBV6-3|-|TRBJ1-4|-
TGTGCCAGCAGCTTTACACCAACCGACACAACTAATGAAAAACTGTTTTTT
CASSFTPTDTTNEKLFF
>TRBV20-1|TRBD2|TRBJ2-2|-
TGCAGTGCAACGGAGCGGGAGTGGACCGGGGAGCTGTTTTTT
CSATEREWTGELFF
>TRBV9|-|TRBJ2-1|-
TGTGCCAGCAGCGTCACCGGGACAACGACCTACAATGAGCAGTTCTTC
CASSVTGTTTYNEQFF
>TRBV28|TRBD1|TRBJ2-7|many
TGTGCCAGCAGTCCCCCCCTGGGACAGTCCTACGAGCAGTACTTC
CASSPPLGQSYEQYF
>TRBV7-9|-|TRBJ2-2|-
TGTGCCAGCAGCCGAGAGCCCGGGGAGCTGTTTTTT
CASSREPGELFF
>TRBV2|-|TRBJ1-1|many
TGTGCCAGCAGAACAGACCCGGGTCTTAACATGAACACTGAAGCTTTCTTT
CASRTDPGLNMNTEAFF
>TRBV3-1|-|TRBJ1-1|-
TGTGCCAGCAGCCAAGAGAGTGGGGTCCCTAACACTGAAGCTTTCTTT
CASSQESGVPNTEAFF
>TRBV12-3/TRBV12-4|-|TRBJ1-2|many
TGTGCCAGCAGGCCCCGTATGAGACTCTATGGCTACACCTTC
CASRPRMRLYGYTF
>TRBV7-2|-|TRBJ2-5|many
TGTGCCAGCAGCTTAGCGGGCCTAGGAGGGACCCAGTACTTC
CASSLAGLGGTQYF
>TRBV10-1|-|TRBJ2-2|few
TGCGCCAGCAGTGAGGGGGGAGCGGTCCCTCCTTACACCGGGGAGCTGTTTTTT
CASSEGGAVPPYTGELFF
>TRBV10-3|TRBD1|TRBJ2-7|-
TGTGCCATCAGTGAGCCGGTACAGGGGGCGTCGGACGAGCAGTACTTC
CAISEPVQGASDEQYF
>TRBV27|TRBD1|TRBJ2-6|few
TGTGCCAGCAGTCTACTACTCAGGGGGCGGGATCGATATGAGGGGGCCAACGTCCTGACTTTC
CASSLLLRGRDRYEGANVLTF
>TRBV28|-|TRBJ2-1|-
TGTGCCAGCGGCCGGGGGTGGAATGAGCAGTTCTTC
CASGRGWNEQFF
>TRBV27|-|TRBJ1-2|many
TGTGCCACCAGGGGAGCCGGGAGCTATGGCTACACCTTC
CATRGAGSYGYTF
>TRBV9|-|TRBJ2-3|-
TGTGCCAGCAGCGCCTCGTCACGGAGATTTCCCACAGATACGCAGTATTTT
CASSASSRRFPTDTQYF
>TRBV12-3/TRBV12-4|-|TRBJ1-5|few
TGTGCCAGCAGTCAGGGGTTGGAGCCCCAGCATTTT
CASSQGLEPQHF
>TRBV7-2|-|TRBJ2-1|many
TGTGCCAGCAGCACACAGGCGCAAATTAACAATGAGCAGTTCTTC
CASSTQAQINNEQFF
>TRBV28|TRBD1|TRBJ1-5|many
TGTGCCAGCAAGCTATTCCCGGGACAGGGCAGCCAGCCCCAGCATTTT
CASKLFPGQGSQPQHF
>TRBV18|-|TRBJ2-1|-
TGTGCCAGCTCACCGAGTGGGGCCTACAATGAGCAGTTCTTC
CASSPSGAYNEQFF
>TRBV9|TRBD2|TRBJ2-3|many
TGTGCCAGCAGCGTGACTAGCGGTTTAGATACGCAGTATTTT
CASSVTSGLDTQYF
>TRBV28|-|TRBJ1-3|-
TGTGCCAGCAGTTTTTTTAGGGACACGAGCTCTGGAAACACCATATATTTT
CASSFFRDTSSGNTIYF
>TRBV30|TRBD2|TRBJ2-1|-
TGTGCCTGGAGTGTCCGAAGTAGCGGGAGAGGGAATGAGCAGTTCTTC
CAWSVRSSGRGNEQFF
>TRBV5-6|TRBD1|TRBJ1-2|many
TGTGCCAGCAGCATGGACAGGCCCTCCGAGGGCTATGGCTACACCTTC
CASSMDRPSEGYGYTF
>TRBV3-1|TRBD1|TRBJ2-7|few
TGTGCCAGCAGCCGAGCTAGCACAGGGGGGTACGAGCAGTACTTC
CASSRASTGGYEQYF
>TRBV28|-|TRBJ2-1|few
TGTGCCAGCAGTTTAAGGCCCACTAGGACCTACAATGAGCAGTTCTTC
CASSLRPTRTYNEQFF
>TRBV10-3|TRBD2|TRBJ2-1|few
TGTGCCATCAGCTTAGAGACTAGCGTATCAGGGGAGCAGTTCTTC
CAISLETSVSGEQFF
>TRBV18|-|TRBJ2-3|few
TGTGCCAGCTCACCAACAGGGATACAAGATACGCAGTATTTT
CASSPTGIQDTQYF
>TRBV19|-|TRBJ2-2|many
TGTGCCAGTAGTACCGGGACGGCGAACACCGGGGAGCTGTTTTTT
CASSTGTANTGELFF
>TRBV5-5|TRBD2|TRBJ2-7|-
TGTGCCAGCAGAGCGACTAGCAGCTACGAGCAGTACTTC
CASRATSSYEQYF
>TRBV28|TRBD1|TRBJ1-1|many
TGTGCCAGCAGTTTATCCGCGACAGGGCACACTGAAGCTTTCTTT
CASSLSATGHTEAFF
>TRBV4-2|-|TRBJ2-7|-
TGTGCCAGCAGCCAGAGTCGGGACGGTGCTGTGGAGCAGTACTTC
CASSQSRDGAVEQYF
>TRBV5-5|TRBD2|TRBJ2-1|few
TGTGCCAGCAGCTTGGGTCCTAGCGGAGCTTCCTACAATGAGCAGTTCTTC
CASSLGPSGASYNEQFF
>TRBV19|TRBD1|TRBJ1-5|-
TGTGCCAGTAGTATCTATTTGCGACAGGGCACCAATCAGCCCCAGCATTTT
CASSIYLRQGTNQPQHF
>TRBV6-1|-|TRBJ1-5|-
TGTGCCAGCAGTGAATATTTCGGGGGACCACAGCCCCAGCATTTT
CASSEYFGGPQPQHF
>TRBV2|TRBD2|TRBJ2-3|-
TGTGCCAGCCCTGCCGGGGGGGCCGGGGCAGATACGCAGTATTTT
CASPAGGAGADTQYF
>TRBV28|-|TRBJ1-5|few
TGTGCCAGCAGTTCATCACACTATAGCAATCAGCCCCAGCATTTT
CASSSSHYSNQPQHF
>TRBV30|TRBD1|TRBJ2-2|few
TGTGCCTGGACGGTCGCCAGGGGGCGCAACACCGGGGAGCTGTTTTTT
CAWTVARGRNTGELFF
>TRBV28|-|TRBJ2-3|many
TGTGCCGGTCAGGAGCAGAACACAGATACGCAGTATTTT
CAGQEQNTDTQYF